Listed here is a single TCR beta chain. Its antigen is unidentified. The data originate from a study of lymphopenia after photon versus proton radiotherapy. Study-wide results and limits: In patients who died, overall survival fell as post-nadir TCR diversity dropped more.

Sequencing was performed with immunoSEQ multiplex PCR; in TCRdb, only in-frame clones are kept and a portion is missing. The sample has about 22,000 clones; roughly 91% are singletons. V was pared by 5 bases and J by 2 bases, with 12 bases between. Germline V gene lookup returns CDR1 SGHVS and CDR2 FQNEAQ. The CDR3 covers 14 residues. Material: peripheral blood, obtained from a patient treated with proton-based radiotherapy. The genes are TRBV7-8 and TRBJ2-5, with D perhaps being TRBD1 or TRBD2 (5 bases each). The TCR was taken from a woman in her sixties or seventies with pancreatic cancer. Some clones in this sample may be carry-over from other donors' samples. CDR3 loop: CASSRGRTQETQYF. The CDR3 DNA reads TGTGCCAGCAGCCGGGGACGGACACAAGAGACCCAGTACTTC.